The 5 T cell receptor beta chains listed next were all sequenced from one sample in a study of T cells in Graves' hyperthyroidism and ophthalmopathy. It was RNA transcripts that yielded the amplified TCR beta CDR3 regions. Carried out on the TCR CDR3, a first-round RT-PCR used the HTBI primer set. TCRdb analysed the multiplex PCR reads with MiXCR anew, one entry per CDR3 protein. The table records a few hundred thousand distinct CDR3 sequences, under 15% of them present only once. Sequencing used blood. These receptors were collected from a woman in her 30s with Graves' hyperthyroidism.

This clonotype was observed a few times. The V call is TRBV7-9, the J call TRBJ2-5; D may be TRBD1 (6 bases). Germline V lookup: CDR1 SEHNR, CDR2 FQNEAQ (reference sequence). CDR3 size: 15 residues. V shed 5 bases and J shed 5 bases, with 18 bases lying between them. The CDR3 DNA is TGTGCCAGCAGCATACCGGGACACCTGATGGAGACCCAGTACTTC. Its translation is CASSIPGHLMETQYF.

This clonotype was counted many times. Written as DNA, the CDR3 is TGTGCCAGCAGTTTACAGGGGTCCTACAATGAGCAGTTCTTC. This gives the protein CASSLQGSYNEQFF. The chain is built from TRBV27 and TRBJ2-1; weak D call: TRBD1 (6 bases). The CDR3 length is 14 residues. Looked up from germline, CDR1 is MNHEY and CDR2 is SMNVEV (reference sequence). Trimming cost V 2 bases and J 1 base, with 6 bases left between them.

This clonotype was counted at least ten times. The chain recombines TRBV20-1 with TRBJ2-5, with 8 bases matching TRBD1. The CDR3 has 14 amino acids. Germline-derived CDR1 and CDR2 are DFQATT and SNEGSKA (reference sequence). After removal of 6 bases from V and 5 bases from J, the junction contained 11 bases not matched to a gene. CDR3 nucleotide sequence: TGCAGTGCCCCGGGGGTCCAGGGGGCGGAGACCCAGTACTTC. Its translation: CSAPGVQGAETQYF.

The sample holds many counts of this clonotype. This chain connects TRBV2 to TRBJ2-7; maybe TRBD2 (5 bases). V lost 8 bases to trimming and J lost 0 bases, with 23 bases between them. The length of the CDR3 is 17 residues. Germline V gene lookup returns CDR1 SNHLY and CDR2 FYNNEI. The CDR3 loop is CASLRGFGPASSYEQYF. CDR3 bases: TGTGCCAGCCTTCGAGGGTTTGGTCCAGCCAGCTCCTACGAGCAGTACTTC.

This clonotype was counted at least ten times. The chain uses TRBV19 and TRBJ2-2; D is perhaps TRBD1 (5 bases). V lost 7 bases and J 0 bases, leaving 12 bases between the germline ends. CDR3 size: 15 residues. Germline CDR1 is LNHDA and CDR2 is SQIVND (reference sequence). DNA for the CDR3: TGTGCCAGTAATAGGTGGGGCGCGAACACCGGGGAGCTGTTTTTT. Its protein is CASNRWGANTGELFF.